A single sample is the source of the 26 T cell receptor beta chains below, sequenced in a study of shared clonotypes between healthy human individuals. Clones were sequenced by immunoSEQ multiplex PCR, and TCRdb holds only the in-frame ones, with some missing. The table shows roughly 2.6 million clones, with around nine tenths occurring only once. The sequencing sample was made of naive CD4+ T cells sorted from blood. Subset indicated: CD45RA+ positively selected. The receptors come from a man aged 18-30 years in good health.

In the case of this clone: Distinct nucleotide sequences in the sample also encode this CDR3. This chain links TRBV5-4 with TRBJ2-3; 11 nucleotides line up with TRBD1. The germline CDR1 and CDR2 sequences are SGHNT and YYREEE (reference sequence). With 4 bases clipped from V and 3 bases from J, the junction kept 4 bases outside the gene matches. The CDR3 runs to 15 residues. The CDR3 DNA is TGTGCCAGCAGCCCCGGACAGGGGGCGACAGATACGCAGTATTTT. It specifies CASSPGQGATDTQYF.

The genes are TRBV12-5 and TRBJ2-4; 8 positions agree with TRBD1. CDR3 length: 15 amino acids. J gave up 12 bases and V 5 bases, and 15 bases lay outside the gene matches. From germline, CDR1 is LGHNT and CDR2 FRNRAP. CDR3 DNA: TGTGCTAGTGGTCCAGGGACAGGCTATAATAGTGATCAGTACTTC. Amino acid sequence: CASGPGTGYNSDQYF.

V usage is TRBV11-2 and J usage is TRBJ2-3, with 8 positions matching TRBD1. Per germline, CDR1 SGHAT and CDR2 FQNNGV. The ends lost 0 bases at V and 2 bases at J; junction bases unmatched: 4. The CDR3 length is 16 residues. In nucleotides, the CDR3 is TGTGCCAGCAGCTTAGAGACAGGGGTGGCCACAGATACGCAGTATTTT. Protein sequence: CASSLETGVATDTQYF.

This clone was seen only once. The chain joins TRBV5-4 to TRBJ2-1; D gene ambiguous. The V gene lost 4 bases and the J gene lost 7 bases, with 12 bases spanning the gap. The germline V gene has CDR1 SGHNT and CDR2 YYREEE (reference sequence). This CDR3 region has 13 residues. DNA for the CDR3: TGTGCCAGCAGCCACCCGGCGGAGAATGAGCAGTTCTTC. This sequence encodes CASSHPAENEQFF.

The rearrangement joins TRBV5-1 to TRBJ2-1, with TRBD2 matching 10 bases. Germline V gene lookup returns CDR1 SGHRS and CDR2 YFSETQ. This CDR3 is 17 amino acids long. Trimming at V came to 2 bases and at J to 2 bases, leaving 7 bases not matched to a gene. The CDR3 coding sequence is TGCGCCAGCAGCTTCCCTATAGCGGGGGGAACCTACAATGAGCAGTTCTTC. Protein: CASSFPIAGGTYNEQFF.

V and J are TRBV5-1 and TRBJ2-1; 11 nucleotides agree with TRBD2. The CDR3 covers 15 residues. Per germline, CDR1 SGHRS and CDR2 YFSETQ. V shed 3 bases and J 8 bases; nucleotides not matched to a gene: 7. CDR3 nucleotides: TGCGCCAGCAGCTGGGGTTCGGGACTAGCGGATGAGCAGTTCTTC. Translated, it gives CASSWGSGLADEQFF.

J is TRBJ1-6 and V is TRBV6-1; D is uncertain. CDR1 and CDR2 from the germline V gene are MNHNS and SASEGT. V lost 3 bases, J lost 7 bases, and 19 bases lay in between. This CDR3 region has 17 residues. CDR3 in DNA: TGTGCCAGCAGTGATCAAGTGTGGGGAGCAAGCAATTCACCCCTCCACTTT. Its translation: CASSDQVWGASNSPLHF.

Turning to this clone: The sample holds other DNA sequences that translate to the same CDR3. The chain recombines TRBV28 with TRBJ1-1; D ambiguous. This CDR3 contains 11 residues. Germline loops: CDR1 MDHEN, CDR2 SYDVKM. Trimming took off 5 bases at V and 5 bases at J, with 6 bases between the two ends. CDR3 protein: CASSPRTEAFF. CDR3 nucleotides: TGTGCCAGCAGTCCAAGGACTGAAGCTTTCTTT.

The chain joins TRBV29-1 to TRBJ1-2; D is uncertain. There are 12 residues in the CDR3. The germline gives CDR1 SQVTM, CDR2 ANQGSEA. Trimming pared 8 bases from V and 0 bases from J, leaving 10 bases between. The CDR3 region is CSSPGANYGYTF. The CDR3 nucleotides are TGCAGCTCCCCAGGAGCTAACTATGGCTACACCTTC.

The genes are TRBV10-3 and TRBJ1-2; a weak D match, TRBD1 (5 bases). CDR3 length equals 14 residues. V gave up 1 base and J gave up 6 bases, with 12 bases separating them. The V gene's germline CDR1 is ENHRY and CDR2 SYGVKD. CDR3 coding DNA: TGTGCCATCAGTGAGTACAGGTCCTCCGATGGCTACACCTTC. It is translated as CAISEYRSSDGYTF.

In its sample, this clone was seen once. The rearrangement joins TRBV4-3 to TRBJ2-1, with 11 positions matching TRBD2. Trimming cost V 4 bases and J 8 bases; bases outside gene matches: 13. CDR3 size: 17 residues. Germline CDR1 LGHNA, CDR2 YSLEER. The CDR3 DNA follows: TGCGCCAGCAGCCGTAAAACGTTAGCGGGAGGGGGCGATGAGCAGTTCTTC. Protein product: CASSRKTLAGGGDEQFF.

This chain links TRBV29-1 with TRBJ1-2; D gene uncertain. The germline V gene has CDR1 SQVTM and CDR2 ANQGSEA. V lost 1 base and J 4 bases, leaving 10 bases between the germline ends. This CDR3 spans 13 amino acids. The CDR3 here is CSVEGAAFYGYTF. DNA of the CDR3: TGCAGCGTTGAAGGTGCGGCTTTCTATGGCTACACCTTC.

This clone showed up just a few times. V gene TRBV30 combines with J gene TRBJ1-1; weak D call: TRBD1 (5 bases). Per germline, CDR1 GTSNPN and CDR2 SVGIG (reference sequence). This CDR3 has 15 amino acids. V dropped 4 bases and J dropped 4 bases, with 19 bases sitting between them. DNA for the CDR3: TGTGCCTGGACAATAATAACTGGGGGTGGCACTGAAGCTTTCTTT. Its protein product is CAWTIITGGGTEAFF.

The rearrangement joins TRBV19 to TRBJ1-1, with D maybe TRBD1 (6 bases). CDR3 length: 11 amino acids. Trimming stripped 7 bases from V and 4 bases from J, with 7 bases between. Germline V gives CDR1 LNHDA, CDR2 SQIVND (reference sequence). In DNA form, the CDR3 reads TGTGCCAGTACAGGGGTCACTGAAGCTTTCTTT. Protein product: CASTGVTEAFF.

This clone was recorded only once. The sample contains more than one DNA sequence encoding this CDR3. The V call is TRBV18, the J call TRBJ1-3; 9 bases are a match to TRBD1. Trimming removed 0 bases from V and 9 bases from J; junction bases left unmatched: 6. The CDR3 runs 15 residues. CDR1 is KGHSH and CDR2 is LQKENI in the germline V gene. The CDR3 is CASSPPGQGSSTIYF. CDR3 nucleotide sequence: TGTGCCAGCTCACCACCGGGACAGGGATCTAGCACCATATATTTT.

This clone was detected only a few times. The V gene is TRBV6-5, the J gene TRBJ1-6; unclear D gene. There are 13 residues in the CDR3. The V and J ends lost 6 bases and 5 bases respectively, with 8 bases between them. Germline V lookup: CDR1 MNHEY, CDR2 SVGAGI. CDR3 in amino acids: CASRVSNNSPLHF. The CDR3 nucleotides read TGTGCCAGCAGGGTTAGCAATAATTCACCCCTCCACTTT.

This rearrangement joins TRBV4-3 to TRBJ1-1; D is unclear. The germline gives CDR1 LGHNA, CDR2 YSLEER. The CDR3 is 13 residues long. Trimming left V 0 bases short and J 7 bases short, with 9 bases between. Written as DNA, the CDR3 is TGCGCCAGCAGCCAAGAAGTGAACCTTGAAGCTTTCTTT. This translates into CASSQEVNLEAFF.

This clone was counted a few times. This sample also contains other DNA sequences that code for the same CDR3. The chain is built from TRBV18 and TRBJ1-4; D might be TRBD1 (5 bases). Trimming took 6 bases from V and 0 from J, leaving 8 bases between them. CDR1 KGHSH and CDR2 LQKENI come from the germline V gene. The CDR3 totals 14 residues. The CDR3 DNA follows: TGTGCCAGCTCCCCGGGGGCAACTAATGAAAAACTGTTTTTT. This sequence encodes CASSPGATNEKLFF.

Of note for this clone: The sample has other DNA sequences that encode this CDR3 too. This chain connects TRBV9 to TRBJ2-3, with TRBD1 identical over 8 bases. This CDR3 spans 15 amino acids. With 4 bases clipped from V and 6 bases from J, the junction kept 10 bases outside the gene matches. Per the germline V gene, CDR1 is SGDLS and CDR2 is YYNGEE. As DNA, the CDR3 is TGTGCCAGCAGCCCCGACAGGGGAAGGGCCGATACGCAGTATTTT. Its protein is CASSPDRGRADTQYF.

CDR3 region: CAVRRGVSTDTQYF. CDR3 nucleotides: TGTGCCGTCAGGAGGGGCGTCAGCACAGATACGCAGTATTTT. The rearrangement uses TRBV27 and TRBJ2-3, with a tentative D call TRBD2 (6 bases). CDR3 length: 14 amino acids. Deletions cut 11 bases from V and 0 bases from J, with 15 bases between. Germline CDR1 MNHEY, CDR2 SMNVEV (reference sequence).

Only one count was recorded for this clone. The same CDR3 is also encoded by other DNA sequences in this sample. The chain joins TRBV30 to TRBJ1-2; 11 bases fit TRBD1. There are 14 residues in the CDR3. Trimming cost V 2 bases and J 5 bases; bases outside gene matches: 4. Germline V lookup: CDR1 GTSNPN, CDR2 SVGIG (reference sequence). This CDR3 is CAWSPGQGAYGYTF. The CDR3 region has the DNA TGTGCCTGGAGTCCAGGACAGGGGGCTTATGGCTACACCTTC.

This chain connects TRBV5-1 to TRBJ2-3; D perhaps matches TRBD2 (6 bases). V was trimmed by 8 bases and J by 0 bases, leaving 13 bases between them. This CDR3 has 14 residues. Germline V gene sequence: CDR1 SGHRS, CDR2 YFSETQ. This chain's CDR3 is CASQEGPSTDTQYF. CDR3 bases: TGCGCCAGTCAGGAGGGCCCAAGCACAGATACGCAGTATTTT.

The rearrangement links TRBV11-1 to TRBJ2-3; 8 positions agree with TRBD2. The CDR3 runs 16 residues. The germline V gene has CDR1 SGHAT and CDR2 FQDESV (reference sequence). Germline trimming cut 5 bases from V and 3 bases from J; bases unmatched to any gene: 10. CDR3 in amino acids: CASSPRGRGATDTQYF. CDR3 in DNA: TGTGCCAGCAGCCCAAGAGGGCGGGGGGCGACAGATACGCAGTATTTT. Based on the CDR3 plus reference TRBV11-1 and TRBJ2-3, the full variable domain is EAEVAQSPRYKITEKSQAVAFWCDPISGHATLYWYRQILGQGPELLVQFQDESVVDDSQLPKDRFSAERLKGVDSTLKIQPAELGDSAMYLCASSPRGRGATDTQYFGPGTRLTVL.

The V call is TRBV5-1, the J call TRBJ1-3; unclear D gene. Germline values: CDR1 SGHRS, CDR2 YFSETQ. The CDR3 is made up of 14 amino acids. The V and J ends lost 4 bases and 4 bases respectively, with 12 bases between them. Here the CDR3 reads CASSNKIGGNTIYF. CDR3 nucleotide sequence: TGCGCCAGCAGCAATAAAATAGGAGGAAACACCATATATTTT.

J is TRBJ2-1 and V is TRBV6-5, with TRBD1 as a possible D gene (5 bases). Trimming removed 7 bases at V and 7 bases at J, with 11 bases between. The germline CDR1 and CDR2 sequences are MNHEY and SVGAGI. CDR3 length equals 12 residues. CDR3 bases: TGTGCCAGCACCACCCAGGGAAATGAGCAGTTCTTC. It yields the protein CASTTQGNEQFF.

The chain employs TRBV6-9 and TRBJ1-6; D is unclear. Germline CDR1 MNHGY, CDR2 SVAAGI. CDR3 length: 16 amino acids. Deletions cut 5 bases from V and 0 bases from J, with 11 bases between. The CDR3 loop reads CASSPRFSSYNSPLHF. CDR3 DNA sequence: TGTGCCAGCAGTCCCCGATTCAGCTCCTATAATTCACCCCTCCACTTT.